This passage covers 14 T cell receptor beta chains from one sample sequenced in a study of TIL therapy for anti-PD-1-resistant metastatic lung cancer. Sequencing used immunoSEQ v3. Using immunoSEQ multiplex PCR, the repertoire was profiled, and TCRdb retains in-frame clones only, with some absent. The profile shows just under 60,000 clones, about 70% of them singletons. Stated time point: pre-treatment sample, taken before nivolumab and TIL therapy. The starting material was blood, obtained at baseline. The receptors here all came from a person between 25 and 80 years old with non-small cell lung cancer.

The chain employs TRBV19 and TRBJ1-5; D is unresolved. The CDR3 extends over 15 amino acids. V was cut by 7 bases and J by 4 bases, with 17 bases left in between. The germline V gene encodes CDR1 LNHDA and CDR2 SQIVND (reference sequence). The CDR3 sequence: CASTILWTGNQPQHF. CDR3 nucleotide sequence: TGTGCCAGTACGATACTCTGGACGGGGAATCAGCCCCAGCATTTT.

The chain joins TRBV5-1 to TRBJ1-1; D ambiguous. The germline V and J ends were trimmed by 4 bases and 2 bases, with 15 bases remaining between them. The CDR3 has 15 amino acids. Germline values: CDR1 SGHRS, CDR2 YFSETQ. The CDR3 DNA reads as TGCGCCAGCAGCGCCCTGGGTGCGGTCAACACTGAAGCTTTCTTT. As protein: CASSALGAVNTEAFF.

The chain uses TRBV28 and TRBJ2-5, with 8 positions matching TRBD1. V shed 2 bases, J shed 7 bases, and the junction held 9 bases outside the gene matches. This CDR3 is built from 15 residues. Germline V lookup: CDR1 MDHEN, CDR2 SYDVKM. CDR3 in DNA: TGTGCCAGCAGTTTAACGGGACAGGTTTTTGGGACCCAGTACTTC. Its protein product is CASSLTGQVFGTQYF.

The chain employs TRBV5-1 and TRBJ2-1; TRBD2 is a possible D gene (6 bases). This CDR3 spans 16 amino acids. CDR1 and CDR2 (germline): SGHRS, YFSETQ. The V and J ends lost 0 bases and 6 bases respectively, with 16 bases between them. The CDR3 DNA reads TGCGCCAGCAGCTTGGCTCTCGGGCAGGGAGGCAATGAGCAGTTCTTC. Its translation: CASSLALGQGGNEQFF.

This clone was counted only a few times. The J gene is TRBJ1-2, the V gene TRBV5-4, with unresolved D. The V end lost 4 bases, the J end lost 2 bases, and 9 bases lay between the germline ends. CDR1 and CDR2 from the germline V gene are SGHNT and YYREEE (reference sequence). CDR3 length: 13 amino acids. CDR3 in amino acids: CASSPDGNYGYTF. CDR3 DNA: TGTGCCAGCAGCCCGGACGGGAACTATGGCTACACCTTC.

The chain recombines TRBV27 with TRBJ2-1; TRBD2 matches 11 bases. Germline lookup yields CDR1 MNHEY and CDR2 SMNVEV (reference sequence). Germline trimming cut 9 bases from V and 8 bases from J; bases unmatched to any gene: 9. The CDR3 has 14 residues. This chain's CDR3 is CARQPTSGSDEQFF. The CDR3 DNA reads as TGTGCCAGGCAGCCCACTAGCGGGAGCGATGAGCAGTTCTTC.

The genes are TRBV29-1 and TRBJ2-2, with D unresolved. Trimming took off 1 base at V and 0 bases at J, with 12 bases between the two ends. CDR1 and CDR2 (germline): SQVTM, ANQGSEA. The CDR3 has 16 amino acids. The CDR3 reads CSVEGWGFANTGELFF. The CDR3 DNA reads TGCAGCGTTGAAGGGTGGGGATTCGCGAACACCGGGGAGCTGTTTTTT.

This sequence joins TRBV5-6 and TRBJ2-1; D remains ambiguous. In germline, CDR1 is SGHDT, CDR2 YYEEEE. CDR3 size: 15 residues. Trimming shortened V by 4 bases and J by 7 bases, and 18 bases separated the two germline ends. This CDR3 reads CASSPWEGPENEQFF. The CDR3, as DNA: TGTGCCAGCAGCCCCTGGGAAGGGCCGGAGAATGAGCAGTTCTTC.

CDR3 nucleotide sequence: TGTGCCAGCAGTCGGGATAAAACGGGAGAGAGGAACATTCAGTACTTC. Translated, it gives CASSRDKTGERNIQYF. V gene TRBV28 combines with J gene TRBJ2-4; a possible D gene is TRBD2 (6 bases). Trimming cost V 5 bases and J 7 bases, with 21 bases left between them. The germline V gene has CDR1 MDHEN and CDR2 SYDVKM. This CDR3 is built from 16 residues.

This chain links TRBV28 with TRBJ1-2; D is undetermined. The CDR3 contains 16 residues. Germline V gene lookup returns CDR1 MDHEN and CDR2 SYDVKM. V was clipped by 6 bases and J by 4 bases, with 21 bases between them. DNA for the CDR3: TGTGCCAGCAGCCGGGAAAGGAGGTGGTCGGGCTATGGCTACACCTTC. Protein product: CASSRERRWSGYGYTF.

The rearrangement uses TRBV5-4 and TRBJ2-7, with 10 bases matching TRBD1. The CDR3 consists of 13 residues. Germline CDR1 and CDR2: SGHNT and YYREEE (reference sequence). V lost 5 bases, J lost 6 bases, and 5 bases stayed unmatched. CDR3 amino acids: CASRRDRGTEQYF. The DNA of the CDR3 is TGTGCCAGCAGACGGGACAGGGGAACCGAGCAGTACTTC.

CDR3 in DNA: TGTGCCAGCAGCCAAGAACTGTTCTATGGCTACACCTTC. Translation: CASSQELFYGYTF. This chain joins TRBV14 and TRBJ1-2, with unresolved D. Germline-derived CDR1 and CDR2 are SGHDN and FVKESK. The V end was cut by 0 bases, the J end by 4 bases, with 6 bases between. The CDR3 sequence is 13 residues long.

The chain has TRBV28 and TRBJ2-7; D unclear. The germline V gene has CDR1 MDHEN and CDR2 SYDVKM. The CDR3 covers 12 residues. V dropped 1 base and J dropped 4 bases, with 5 bases sitting between them. The chain's CDR3 is CASSLSRYEQYF. The CDR3 DNA is TGTGCCAGCAGTTTATCGAGATACGAGCAGTACTTC. The full variable domain, with the rest looked up from reference TRBV28 and TRBJ2-7, is DVKVTQSSRYLVKRTGEKVFLECVQDMDHENMFWYRQDPGLGLRLIYFSYDVKMKEKGDIPEGYSVSREKKERFSLILESASTNQTSMYLCASSLSRYEQYFGPGTRLTVT.

V is TRBV7-9 and J is TRBJ1-1; 7 nucleotides agree with TRBD1. Germline assignment: CDR1 SEHNR and CDR2 FQNEAQ (reference sequence). Trimming removed 2 bases from V and 4 bases from J; junction bases left unmatched: 4. This CDR3 is built from 14 residues. The CDR3 nucleotides are TGTGCCAGCAGCTTATCGACAGGGTTCACTGAAGCTTTCTTT. Encoded protein: CASSLSTGFTEAFF.